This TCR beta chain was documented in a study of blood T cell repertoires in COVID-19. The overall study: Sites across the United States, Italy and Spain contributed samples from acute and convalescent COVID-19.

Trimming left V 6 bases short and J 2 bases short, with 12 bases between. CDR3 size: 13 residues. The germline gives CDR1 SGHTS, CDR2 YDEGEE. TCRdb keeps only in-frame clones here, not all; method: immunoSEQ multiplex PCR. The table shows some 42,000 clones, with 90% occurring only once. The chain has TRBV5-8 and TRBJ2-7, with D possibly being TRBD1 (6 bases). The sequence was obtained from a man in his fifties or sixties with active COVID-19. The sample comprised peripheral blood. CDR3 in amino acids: CASTPRQAYEQYF. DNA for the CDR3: TGTGCCAGCACCCCTCGACAGGCCTACGAGCAGTACTTC.